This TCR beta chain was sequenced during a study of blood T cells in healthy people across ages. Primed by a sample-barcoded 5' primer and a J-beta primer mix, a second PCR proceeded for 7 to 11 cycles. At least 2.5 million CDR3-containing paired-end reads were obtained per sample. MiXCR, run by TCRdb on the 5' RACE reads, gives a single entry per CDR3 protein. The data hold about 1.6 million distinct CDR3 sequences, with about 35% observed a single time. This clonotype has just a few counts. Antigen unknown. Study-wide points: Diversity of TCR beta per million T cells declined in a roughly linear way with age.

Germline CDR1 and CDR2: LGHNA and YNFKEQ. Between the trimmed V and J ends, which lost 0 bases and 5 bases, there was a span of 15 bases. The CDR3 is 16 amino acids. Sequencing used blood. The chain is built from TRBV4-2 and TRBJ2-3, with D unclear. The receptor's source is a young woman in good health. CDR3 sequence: CASSQEWTRGGDTQYF. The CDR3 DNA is TGTGCCAGCAGCCAAGAGTGGACCAGAGGCGGAGATACGCAGTATTTT.